This is a list of T cell receptor beta chains from one sample in a study of blood T cell repertoires in COVID-19. Assay used: immunoSEQ multiplex PCR; TCRdb lists only in-frame clones, some missing. Of over 150,000 clones listed, roughly 84% are singletons. Sequenced material: peripheral blood. These receptor sequences come from a woman aged 55-69 years with acute or convalescent COVID-19. Each CDR3 is given with its conserved first and last residue. D genes are given only for firm matches. Clone size is given for some rows only: seen once, a few or many times, or a class if the clone is expanded.

TRBJ1-5,TRBD1,.,TRBV5-5,CASSGGTAGHQPQHF,TGTGCCAGCAGCGGAGGGACAGCGGGTCATCAGCCCCAGCATTTT
TRBJ2-5,.,.,TRBV2,CASTPGGTGLQETQYF,TGTGCCAGCACTCCCGGGGGGACAGGCTTACAAGAGACCCAGTACTTC
TRBJ2-7,TRBD1,.,TRBV5-1,CASSLDGQGREQYF,TGCGCCAGCAGCTTGGACGGACAGGGTCGCGAGCAGTACTTC
TRBJ1-5,.,.,TRBV28,CASSLNVRQTYSNQPQHF,TGTGCCAGCAGTTTAAATGTTCGGCAGACTTATAGCAATCAGCCCCAGCATTTT
TRBJ2-6,TRBD1,many,TRBV9,CASSPQGAGANVLTF,TGTGCCAGCAGCCCCCAGGGGGCCGGGGCCAACGTCCTGACTTTC
TRBJ1-1,TRBD1,.,TRBV9,CASSADRGRTEAFF,TGTGCCAGCAGCGCGGACAGGGGGAGAACTGAAGCTTTCTTT
TRBJ2-5,TRBD2,.,TRBV30,CAWTHSGGVWETQYF,TGTGCCTGGACTCACAGCGGGGGTGTCTGGGAGACCCAGTACTTC
TRBJ2-3,TRBD2,.,TRBV6-2/TRBV6-3,CASSPLGEGPDTQYF,TGTGCCAGCAGCCCCCTCGGGGAGGGACCAGATACGCAGTATTTT
TRBJ1-4,TRBD1,.,TRBV27,CASSSRTGQTNEKLFF,TGTGCCAGCAGTTCCCGGACAGGGCAAACTAATGAAAAACTGTTTTTT
TRBJ1-5,TRBD1,.,TRBV2,CASSVTGGGETQHF,TGTGCCAGCAGTGTGACAGGGGGGGGCGAGACCCAGCATTTT
TRBJ2-3,TRBD2,.,TRBV10-1,CASSESRAGNLDTQYF,TGCGCCAGCAGTGAGTCGCGAGCGGGGAACCTAGATACGCAGTATTTT
TRBJ2-5,.,.,TRBV30,CAWSVIQETQYF,TGTGCCTGGAGTGTCATCCAAGAGACCCAGTACTTC
TRBJ2-6,TRBD1,few,TRBV5-8,CASSSGQRLSGANVLTF,TGTGCCAGCAGCTCGGGACAGCGGTTATCTGGGGCCAACGTCCTGACTTTC
TRBJ1-1,.,.,TRBV11-2,CASSLSLNTEAFF,TGTGCCAGCAGCTTAAGCTTGAACACTGAAGCTTTCTTT
TRBJ1-2,TRBD1,.,TRBV2,CASSPGGRYGYTF,TGTGCCAGCAGCCCAGGGGGCCGCTATGGCTACACCTTC
TRBJ2-7,.,.,TRBV18,CASSPSPYYEQYF,TGTGCCAGCTCACCGAGCCCCTACTACGAGCAGTACTTC
TRBJ1-3,.,.,TRBV6-2/TRBV6-3,CASSYPRTYTGNTIYF,TGTGCCAGCAGTTACCCACGGACTTATACTGGAAACACCATATATTTT
TRBJ2-5,TRBD2,.,TRBV11-1,CASSLQRGQETQYF,TGTGCCAGCAGCCTCCAGCGGGGACAAGAGACCCAGTACTTC
TRBJ1-6,.,.,TRBV19,CASSLGGVSSPLHF,TGTGCCAGTAGTTTGGGGGGTGTGAGTTCACCCCTCCACTTT
TRBJ1-5,.,once,TRBV7-4,CASSQVSNQPQHF,TGTGCCAGCAGCCAGGTTAGCAATCAGCCCCAGCATTTT
TRBJ1-2,.,.,TRBV3-1/TRBV3-2,CASSQDPLPDIFGGYTF,TGTGCCAGCAGCCAAGACCCTCTGCCGGACATTTTTGGTGGCTACACCTTC
TRBJ2-1,.,.,TRBV7-8,CASSGSSYNEQFF,TGTGCCAGCAGCGGCAGCTCCTACAATGAGCAGTTCTTC
TRBJ2-5,TRBD2,.,TRBV5-1,CASSLAQAGGRVETQYF,TGCGCCAGCAGCTTGGCCCAAGCGGGGGGCCGTGTAGAGACCCAGTACTTC
TRBJ1-4,.,few,TRBV2,CASSEARPEELFF,TGTGCCAGCAGTGAAGCGCGACCCGAGGAACTGTTTTTT
TRBJ1-5,TRBD1,few,TRBV5-5,CASSLDRDRINQPQHF,TGTGCCAGCAGCTTGGACCGGGACAGGATTAATCAGCCCCAGCATTTT
TRBJ2-3,.,.,TRBV5-1,CASSLPQRPTDTQYF,TGCGCCAGCAGCTTACCCCAGCGCCCCACAGATACGCAGTATTTT
TRBJ2-1,TRBD1,.,TRBV12-3/TRBV12-4,CASRGQGNNEQFF,TGTGCCAGCAGGGGACAGGGGAACAATGAGCAGTTCTTC
TRBJ2-5,TRBD2,.,TRBV4-3,CASSQSGLAETQYF,TGCGCCAGCAGCCAATCAGGACTAGCAGAGACCCAGTACTTC
TRBJ2-5,.,.,TRBV4-1,CASSQDPPQGETQYF,TGCGCCAGCAGCCAAGATCCGCCCCAGGGTGAGACCCAGTACTTC
TRBJ1-2,TRBD1,few,TRBV4-3,CASSQPDRANYGYTF,TGCGCCAGCAGCCAGCCGGACAGGGCCAACTATGGCTACACCTTC
TRBJ1-5,TRBD1,.,TRBV5-5,CASSVQGQKNQPQHF,TGTGCCAGCAGCGTACAGGGACAGAAGAATCAGCCCCAGCATTTT
TRBJ1-6,.,once,TRBV12-3/TRBV12-4,CASSAGQQALHF,TGTGCCAGCAGTGCCGGACAGCAGGCCCTCCACTTT
TRBJ1-2,.,once,TRBV4-3,CASSQDSVYGYTF,TGCGCCAGCAGCCAAGACAGTGTCTATGGCTACACCTTC
TRBJ1-6,TRBD1,.,TRBV6-6,CASRLEGQLNSPLHF,TGTGCCAGCAGGCTTGAGGGACAGCTCAATTCACCCCTCCACTTT
TRBJ1-1,.,once,TRBV6-5,CASTGGWTEAFF,TGTGCCAGCACCGGGGGGTGGACTGAAGCTTTCTTT
TRBJ1-3,.,.,TRBV7-2,CASSLRVKGNTIYF,TGTGCCAGCAGCCTCAGGGTAAAAGGAAACACCATATATTTT
TRBJ1-1,.,.,TRBV2,CASKGLNTEAFF,TGTGCCAGCAAGGGGTTGAACACTGAAGCTTTCTTT
TRBJ2-1,TRBD2,.,TRBV11-2,CASSFLVTGGGAYNEQFF,TGTGCCAGCAGCTTCCTTGTCACCGGCGGGGGGGCATACAATGAGCAGTTCTTC
TRBJ2-7,.,.,TRBV7-5,CARSFGTGPYEQYF,TGTGCCAGAAGCTTCGGGACAGGGCCCTACGAGCAGTACTTC
TRBJ2-5,.,.,TRBV5-8,CASSYTGNQETQYF,TGTGCCAGCAGCTATACAGGAAACCAAGAGACCCAGTACTTC
TRBJ1-1,.,.,TRBV6-6,CASTSEGEGTEAFF,TGTGCCAGCACCTCCGAGGGGGAAGGCACTGAAGCTTTCTTT
TRBJ1-1,.,.,TRBV18,CASSPPQGGGTEAFF,TGTGCCAGCTCACCACCGCAGGGCGGGGGCACTGAAGCTTTCTTT